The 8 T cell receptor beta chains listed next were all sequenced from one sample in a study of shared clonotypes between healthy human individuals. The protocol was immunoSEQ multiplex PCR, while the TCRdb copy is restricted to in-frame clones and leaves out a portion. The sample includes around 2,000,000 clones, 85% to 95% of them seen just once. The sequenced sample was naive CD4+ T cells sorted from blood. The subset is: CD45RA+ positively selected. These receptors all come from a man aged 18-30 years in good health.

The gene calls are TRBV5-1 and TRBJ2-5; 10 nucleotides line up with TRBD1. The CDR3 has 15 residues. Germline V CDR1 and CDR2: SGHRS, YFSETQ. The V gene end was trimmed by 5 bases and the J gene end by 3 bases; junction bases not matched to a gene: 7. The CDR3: CASRATGGEEETQYF. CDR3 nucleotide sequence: TGCGCCAGCAGGGCGACAGGGGGCGAAGAAGAGACCCAGTACTTC.

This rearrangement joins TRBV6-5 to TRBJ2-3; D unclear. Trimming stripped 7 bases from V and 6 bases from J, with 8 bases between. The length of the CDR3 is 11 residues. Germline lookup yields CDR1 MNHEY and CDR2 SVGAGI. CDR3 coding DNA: TGTGCCAGCATTAAAGCGGATACGCAGTATTTT. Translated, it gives CASIKADTQYF.

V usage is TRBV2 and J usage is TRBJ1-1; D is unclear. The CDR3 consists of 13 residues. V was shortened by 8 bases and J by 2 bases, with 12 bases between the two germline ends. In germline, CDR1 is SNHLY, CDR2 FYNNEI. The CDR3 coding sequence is TGTGCCAGCGGACCCCGGGGTAACACTGAAGCTTTCTTT. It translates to CASGPRGNTEAFF.

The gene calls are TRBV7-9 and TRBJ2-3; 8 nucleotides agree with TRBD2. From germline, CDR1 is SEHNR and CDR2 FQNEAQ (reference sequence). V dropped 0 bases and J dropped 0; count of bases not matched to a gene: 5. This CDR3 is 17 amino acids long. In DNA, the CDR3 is TGTGCCAGCAGCTTAGCCGCCCCTAGCGGGAGCACAGATACGCAGTATTTT. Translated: CASSLAAPSGSTDTQYF.

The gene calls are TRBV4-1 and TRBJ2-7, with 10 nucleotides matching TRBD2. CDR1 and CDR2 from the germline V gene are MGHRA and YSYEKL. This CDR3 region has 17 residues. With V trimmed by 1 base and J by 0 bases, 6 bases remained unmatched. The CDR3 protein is CASSQGVSGGTSYEQYF. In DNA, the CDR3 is TGCGCCAGCAGCCAAGGGGTTAGCGGGGGGACCTCCTACGAGCAGTACTTC.

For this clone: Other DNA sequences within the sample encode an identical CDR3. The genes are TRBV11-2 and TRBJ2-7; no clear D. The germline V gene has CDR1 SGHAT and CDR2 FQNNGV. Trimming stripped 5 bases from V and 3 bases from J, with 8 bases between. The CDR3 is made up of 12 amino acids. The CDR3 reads CASSPPGYEQYF. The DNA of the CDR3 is TGTGCCAGCAGCCCTCCGGGCTACGAGCAGTACTTC. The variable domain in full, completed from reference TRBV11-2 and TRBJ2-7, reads EAGVAQSPRYKIIEKRQSVAFWCNPISGHATLYWYQQILGQGPKLLIQFQNNGVVDDSQLPKDRFSAERLKGVDSTLKIQPAKLEDSAVYLCASSPPGYEQYFGPGTRLTVT.

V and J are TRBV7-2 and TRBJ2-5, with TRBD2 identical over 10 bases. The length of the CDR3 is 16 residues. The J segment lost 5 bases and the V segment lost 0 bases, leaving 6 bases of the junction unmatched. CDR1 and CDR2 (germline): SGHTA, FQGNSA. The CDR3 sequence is CASSLALAGSSETQYF. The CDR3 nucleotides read TGTGCCAGCAGCTTAGCACTAGCGGGATCCTCGGAGACCCAGTACTTC. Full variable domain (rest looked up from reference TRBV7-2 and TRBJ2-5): GAGVSQSPSNKVTEKGKDVELRCDPISGHTALYWYRQSLGQGLEFLIYFQGNSAPDKSGLPSDRFSAERTGGSVSTLTIQRTQQEDSAVYLCASSLALAGSSETQYFGPGTRLLVL.

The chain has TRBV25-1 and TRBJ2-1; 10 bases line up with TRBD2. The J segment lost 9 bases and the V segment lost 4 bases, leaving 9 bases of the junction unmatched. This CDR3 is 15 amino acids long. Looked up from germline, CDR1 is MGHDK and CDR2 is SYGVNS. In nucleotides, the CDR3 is TGTGCCAGCAGTGCCACTAGCGGGAAAGCAGTTGAGCAGTTCTTC. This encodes CASSATSGKAVEQFF.